The subject of this entry is one TCR beta chain. The antigen is not known. The data originate from a study of blood T cells in healthy people across ages. Study outcomes and limitations: Unsorted PBMCs blocked a conclusive comparison of naive and antigen-experienced cells. A greater number of naive CD4+ cells and higher diversity distinguished long-lived donors from aged donors.

Donors ranged from 6 to 90 years old and were healthy Caucasians in Russia. V gave up 3 bases and J gave up 13 bases; unmatched junction bases: 14. CDR1 is SNHLY, CDR2 FYNNEI, per germline. The CDR3 consists of 15 residues. Then a second PCR, running about 7 to 11 cycles, was carried out with a sample-barcoded 5' primer and a J-beta primer mix. TCRdb re-derived calls from the 5' RACE reads in MiXCR, one entry per CDR3 protein. The sample contains hundreds of thousands of distinct CDR3 sequences, 40% to 50% of which appear only once. The specimen was blood. The chain has TRBV2 and TRBJ2-4, with TRBD1 identical over 8 bases. This TCR was sampled from a man aged 60 to 69 in good health. The CDR3 region has the DNA TGTGCCAGCAGTGACCGGACAGGGCGATTCGGGGAGCAGTACTTC. It encodes CASSDRTGRFGEQYF. Filled out from reference TRBV2 and TRBJ2-4, the complete variable domain reads EPEVTQTPSHQVTQMGQEVILRCVPISNHLYFYWYRQILGQKVEFLVSFYNNEISEKSEIFDDQFSVERPDGSNFTLKIRSTKLEDSAMYFCASSDRTGRFGEQYFGAGTRLSVL.